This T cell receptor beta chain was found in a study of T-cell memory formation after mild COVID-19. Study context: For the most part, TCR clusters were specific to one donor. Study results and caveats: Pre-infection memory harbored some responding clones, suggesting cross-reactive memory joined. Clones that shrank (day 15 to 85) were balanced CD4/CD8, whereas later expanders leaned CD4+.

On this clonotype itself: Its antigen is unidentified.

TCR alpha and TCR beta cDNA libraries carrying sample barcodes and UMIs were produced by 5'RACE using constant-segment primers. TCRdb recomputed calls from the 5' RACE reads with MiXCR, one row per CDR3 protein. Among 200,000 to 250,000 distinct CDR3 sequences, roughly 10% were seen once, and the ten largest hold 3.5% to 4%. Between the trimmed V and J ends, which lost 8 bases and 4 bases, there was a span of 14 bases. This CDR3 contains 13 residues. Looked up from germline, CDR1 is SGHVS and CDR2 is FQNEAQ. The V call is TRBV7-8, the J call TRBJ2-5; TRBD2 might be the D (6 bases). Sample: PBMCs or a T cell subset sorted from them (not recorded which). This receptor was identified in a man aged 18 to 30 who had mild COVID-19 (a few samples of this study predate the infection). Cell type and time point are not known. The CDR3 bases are TGTGCCAGCTTGAGTTGGCGGGGAGAGACCCAGTACTTC. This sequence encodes CASLSWRGETQYF.